Presented here are 17 T cell receptor beta chains from one specimen sequenced in a study of shared clonotypes between healthy human individuals. CD45RO-negative cells were positively selected for CCR7, leaving out terminally differentiated effector memory CD45RA+ cells. The protocol was immunoSEQ multiplex PCR, while the TCRdb copy is restricted to in-frame clones and leaves out a portion. The table shows around 1.9 million clones, with around 93% occurring only once. Specimen: naive CD8+ T cells from PBMCs. Every receptor here comes from a young man in good health. Some clones in this sample may be carry-over from other donors' samples.

The chain couples TRBV7-8 to TRBJ2-6; no definite D call. Deletions cut 4 bases from V and 4 bases from J, with 14 bases between. Germline CDR1 is SGHVS and CDR2 is FQNEAQ. CDR3 length equals 16 residues. The CDR3 region has the DNA TGTGCCAGCAGCTCACTTTCAGGCCCCGGGGCCAACGTCCTGACTTTC. Its protein is CASSSLSGPGANVLTF.

V usage is TRBV5-1 and J usage is TRBJ2-5, with 9 positions matching TRBD2. Near its end, the DNA agrees better with TRBJ2-7, so the J call may be wrong. Germline assignment: CDR1 SGHRS and CDR2 YFSETQ. The CDR3 is 13 amino acids. The CDR3 region has the DNA TGCGCCAGCAAGGAAGCGGGAGGTTACGAGCAGTACTTC. It translates to CASKEAGGYEQYF.

The chain uses TRBV21-1 and TRBJ1-4; the DNA was not used to check the table's D call, TRBD1. TRBV21-1 constitutes a pseudogene. The CDR3 has 15 residues. The CDR3: CASSKGRIGAEKLFF. The CDR3 DNA sequence: TGTGCCAGCAGCAAAGGACGGATAGGGGCCGAAAAACTGTTTTTT.

A note on this clone: With only one base between it and a far larger clone, this is likely a read error. Other nucleotide sequences in the sample specify the same CDR3. The chain joins TRBV11-3 to TRBJ2-7; D is possibly TRBD2 (5 bases). V was shortened by 4 bases and J by 3 bases, with 7 bases between the two germline ends. In germline, CDR1 is SGHNT, CDR2 YENEEA. The CDR3 contains 12 residues. In DNA form, the CDR3 reads TGTGCCAGCAGCTCCCGGGGCTACGAGCAGTACTTC. It translates to CASSSRGYEQYF.

V usage is TRBV4-2 and J usage is TRBJ1-5; 7 bases agree with TRBD1. V lost 0 bases, J lost 4 bases, and 9 bases stayed unmatched. Germline CDR1 and CDR2: LGHNA and YNFKEQ. The CDR3 loop spans 17 amino acids. CDR3 protein: CASSQEALSQGNQPQHF. The CDR3 coding sequence is TGTGCCAGCAGCCAAGAAGCCCTCTCACAGGGGAATCAGCCCCAGCATTTT.

The V call is TRBV4-1, the J call TRBJ2-1; TRBD1 aligns across 8 bases. Germline V gene data show CDR1 as MGHRA and CDR2 as YSYEKL. The CDR3 loop spans 15 amino acids. J was trimmed by 7 bases and V by 4 bases; bases with no gene match: 9. CDR3 DNA: TGCGCCAGCAGCCTAGCCCGGACAGGGAGGAATGAGCAGTTCTTC. It translates to CASSLARTGRNEQFF.

The chain carries TRBV11-2 and TRBJ2-7; D is possibly TRBD1 (6 bases). V lost 5 bases, J lost 0 bases, and 14 bases lay in between. CDR3 length: 15 amino acids. In germline, CDR1 is SGHAT, CDR2 FQNNGV. The CDR3 is CASSQGPILSYEQYF. Here the CDR3 DNA reads TGTGCCAGCAGCCAGGGGCCGATCCTCTCCTACGAGCAGTACTTC.

The chain has TRBV9 and TRBJ2-1, with 7 bases aligning to TRBD2. V was pared by 0 bases and J by 7 bases, with 7 bases of the junction left unmatched. CDR1 and CDR2 (germline): SGDLS, YYNGEE. The CDR3 length is 15 residues. CDR3 nucleotides: TGTGCCAGCAGCGTAGTAGGGACTACTCAAAATGAGCAGTTCTTC. Translated: CASSVVGTTQNEQFF. Supplemented by reference TRBV9 and TRBJ2-1, the full variable domain reads DSGVTQTPKHLITATGQRVTLRCSPRSGDLSVYWYQQSLDQGLQFLIQYYNGEERAKGNILERFSAQQFPDLHSELNLSSLELGDSALYFCASSVVGTTQNEQFFGPGTRLTVL.

The V call is TRBV5-1, the J call TRBJ2-1; 13 bases match TRBD2. J lost 4 bases, V lost 4 bases, and 5 bases had no gene match. Germline V lookup: CDR1 SGHRS, CDR2 YFSETQ. The CDR3 has 16 residues. CDR3 protein: CASSAGLAGEYNEQFF. In DNA, the CDR3 is TGCGCCAGCAGCGCCGGACTAGCGGGAGAGTACAATGAGCAGTTCTTC.

The chain links TRBV4-2 to TRBJ2-4, with D unclear. CDR1 and CDR2 (germline): LGHNA, YNFKEQ. The CDR3 contains 16 residues. Trimming left V 1 base short and J 0 bases short, with 10 bases between. The CDR3 region is CASSQGPRLAKNIQYF. The CDR3 DNA reads as TGTGCCAGCAGCCAAGGCCCTAGATTAGCCAAAAACATTCAGTACTTC.

The rearrangement links TRBV19 to TRBJ2-1, with 7 bases fitting TRBD2. CDR1 LNHDA and CDR2 SQIVND come from the germline V gene (reference sequence). The CDR3 sequence is 16 residues long. Trimming took 5 bases from V and 3 from J; bases not matched to a gene: 10. The CDR3 loop is CASSGLAVGGYNEQFF. CDR3 nucleotides: TGTGCCAGTAGTGGCCTAGCGGTGGGGGGCTACAATGAGCAGTTCTTC.

The rearrangement uses TRBV7-6 and TRBJ2-3; 13 nucleotides align to TRBD2. CDR3 length: 17 amino acids. Germline CDR1 SGHVS, CDR2 FNYEAQ. The V gene end was trimmed by 5 bases and the J gene end by 5 bases; junction bases not matched to a gene: 10. The CDR3 reads CASSLRSGLAGVDTQYF. CDR3 coding DNA: TGTGCCAGCAGCCTCAGGTCAGGACTAGCGGGAGTAGATACGCAGTATTTT.

The CDR3 bases are TGTGCCAGTAGTATTCGGGGGCTCCCCGGGCCCCAGCATTTT. Protein sequence: CASSIRGLPGPQHF. The chain couples TRBV19 to TRBJ1-5; D possibly corresponds to TRBD1 (6 bases). The germline CDR1 and CDR2 sequences are LNHDA and SQIVND (reference sequence). This CDR3 contains 14 residues. V lost 3 bases and J lost 9, with 15 bases in between.

This chain joins TRBV29-1 and TRBJ2-5; 8 nucleotides align to TRBD2. The CDR3 sequence is 13 residues long. V shed 7 bases, J shed 11 bases, and the junction held 15 bases outside the gene matches. Germline V gene sequence: CDR1 SQVTM, CDR2 ANQGSEA. The DNA of the CDR3 is TGCAGCGCCGAGGGCGGGGGGCGGAAAGAGCAGTACTTC. Amino acids: CSAEGGGRKEQYF.

The chain combines TRBV5-6 with TRBJ2-2; 12 positions match TRBD2. Germline V lookup: CDR1 SGHDT, CDR2 YYEEEE. This CDR3 spans 18 amino acids. V was clipped by 3 bases and J by 7 bases; unmatched bases: 13. The CDR3 nucleotides are TGTGCCAGCAGCTCCGAGCTAGCGGGAGGGCCTTTGGGCGGGGAGCTGTTTTTT. It specifies CASSSELAGGPLGGELFF.

The chain links TRBV11-3 to TRBJ2-5; D unresolved. Germline V gives CDR1 SGHNT, CDR2 YENEEA. V shed 2 bases and J shed 5 bases, with 9 bases lying between them. The CDR3 runs to 13 residues. The CDR3 here is CASSLNRAETQYF. In nucleotides, the CDR3 is TGTGCCAGCAGCTTAAACAGAGCGGAGACCCAGTACTTC.

The chain joins TRBV28 to TRBJ2-5; no clear D. This CDR3 region has 17 residues. CDR1 is MDHEN, CDR2 SYDVKM, per germline. Trimming cost V 5 bases and J 0 bases, with 19 bases left between them. CDR3 loop: CASSGGSYLLYQETQYF. The DNA for the CDR3 is TGTGCCAGCAGTGGCGGCTCTTACTTGTTGTACCAAGAGACCCAGTACTTC.